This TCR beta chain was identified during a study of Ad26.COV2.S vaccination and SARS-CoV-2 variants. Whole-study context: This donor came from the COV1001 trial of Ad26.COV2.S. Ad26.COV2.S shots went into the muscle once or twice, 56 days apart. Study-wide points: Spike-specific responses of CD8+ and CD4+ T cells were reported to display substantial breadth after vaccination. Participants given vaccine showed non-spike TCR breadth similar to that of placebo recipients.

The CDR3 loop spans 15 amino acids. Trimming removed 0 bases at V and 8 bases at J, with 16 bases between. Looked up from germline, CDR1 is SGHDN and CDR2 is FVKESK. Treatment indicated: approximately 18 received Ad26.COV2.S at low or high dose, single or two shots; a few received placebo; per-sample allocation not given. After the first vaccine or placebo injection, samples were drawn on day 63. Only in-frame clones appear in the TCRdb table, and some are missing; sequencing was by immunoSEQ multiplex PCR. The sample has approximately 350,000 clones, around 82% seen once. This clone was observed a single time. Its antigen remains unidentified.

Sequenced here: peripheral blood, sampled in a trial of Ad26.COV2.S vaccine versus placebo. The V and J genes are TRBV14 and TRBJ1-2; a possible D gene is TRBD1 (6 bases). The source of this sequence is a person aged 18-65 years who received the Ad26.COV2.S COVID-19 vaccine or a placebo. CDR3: CASSQDLVGARGYTF. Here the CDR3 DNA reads TGTGCCAGCAGCCAAGATCTTGTGGGGGCGAGAGGCTACACCTTC.